What follows are 32 T cell receptor beta chains derived from one specimen sequenced in a study of CD8+CD57+ T cells in acquired aplastic anemia (dated by TCRdb to between 2018 and 2020). Sequencing used an Illumina HiSeq 2000. Genomic DNA was used as template for profiling of TCR beta VDJ combinations and CDR3 sequences. Through fastp at Q25 and MiXCR, TCRdb rebuilt clones from the public reads, retaining in-frame beta chains. One record per CDR3 amino acid sequence lists the most common genes and DNA. The table for this sample lists about 130,000 distinct CDR3 sequences; 48% of them were counted only once. The ten largest make up 2% to 3% of the sample. The sequenced sample was sorted CD4+, CD8+, or CD8+CD57+ T cells (not recorded which) from PBMCs. Every receptor here comes from a human donor in good health, serving as a control.

The chain has TRBV2 and TRBJ2-7; D is ambiguous. This CDR3 region has 11 residues. The germline V gene encodes CDR1 SNHLY and CDR2 FYNNEI. V lost 6 bases to trimming and J lost 5 bases, with 8 bases between them. CDR3 protein: CASSDLHEQYF. The CDR3, as DNA: TGTGCCAGCAGCGACCTCCACGAGCAGTACTTC. The variable domain in full, with the rest retrieved from reference TRBV2 and TRBJ2-7, is EPEVTQTPSHQVTQMGQEVILRCVPISNHLYFYWYRQILGQKVEFLVSFYNNEISEKSEIFDDQFSVERPDGSNFTLKIRSTKLEDSAMYFCASSDLHEQYFGPGTRLTVT.

The chain combines TRBV29-1 with TRBJ2-7; D might be TRBD1 (5 bases). V was shortened by 5 bases and J by 7 bases, with 15 bases between the two germline ends. This CDR3 has 12 residues. Per the germline V gene, CDR1 is SQVTM and CDR2 is ANQGSEA. The CDR3 DNA is TGCAGCGTTAATTGGGGCCGGTATGAGCAGTACTTC. Amino acids: CSVNWGRYEQYF.

V usage is TRBV2 and J usage is TRBJ2-3, with no clear D. TRBJ1-5 matches the DNA end more closely, so the J call is doubtful. Germline values: CDR1 SNHLY, CDR2 FYNNEI. The CDR3 length is 14 residues. CDR3 protein: CASQKEGRTDTQHF. The CDR3 DNA is TGTGCCAGCCAAAAGGAAGGGCGCACAGATACGCAGCATTTT.

With respect to this clonotype: A much larger clone differs by one base, so this may be a read error. This rearrangement joins TRBV25-1 to TRBJ2-5; 12 nucleotides agree with TRBD2. J lost 5 bases, V lost 0 bases, and 13 bases had no gene match. This CDR3 is built from 19 residues. Per germline, CDR1 MGHDK and CDR2 SYGVNS. CDR3 amino acids: CASSEYESASSGGDETQYF. As DNA, the CDR3 is TGTGCCAGCAGTGAATATGAGTCCGCCTCTAGCGGGGGGGATGAGACCCAGTACTTC.

The chain has TRBV6-1 and TRBJ1-4; no firm D call. In germline, CDR1 is MNHNS, CDR2 SASEGT. The CDR3 spans 17 residues. Trimming took 9 bases from V and 0 from J, leaving 20 bases between them. The CDR3 region is CASNLLTVPTTNEKLFF. CDR3 nucleotide sequence: TGTGCCAGTAACCTACTTACAGTTCCTACAACTAATGAAAAACTGTTTTTT.

The sample holds many counts of this clonotype. This sequence joins TRBV4-3 and TRBJ2-5; 8 bases line up with TRBD1. Germline CDR1 and CDR2: LGHNA and YSLEER. This CDR3 comprises 16 residues. Trimming removed 4 bases from V and 2 bases from J; junction bases left unmatched: 9. The CDR3: CASSRRRDRPQETQYF. DNA of the CDR3: TGCGCCAGCAGCCGCAGACGGGACAGGCCGCAAGAGACCCAGTACTTC.

This clonotype was picked up many times. The chain couples TRBV7-6 to TRBJ1-1; the D gene is possibly TRBD1 (5 bases). The CDR3 runs 14 residues. The germline CDR1 and CDR2 sequences are SGHVS and FNYEAQ. Trimming left V 5 bases short and J 8 bases short, with 18 bases between. Here the CDR3 reads CASSPRDAGGEAFF. The CDR3 nucleotides read TGTGCCAGCAGCCCAAGGGACGCTGGGGGAGAAGCTTTCTTT.

The rearrangement uses TRBV20-1 and TRBJ1-1, with unresolved D. The length of the CDR3 is 14 residues. V shed 3 bases and J shed 2 bases, with 13 bases lying between them. Germline CDR1 is DFQATT and CDR2 is SNEGSKA (reference sequence). The CDR3 nucleotides are TGCAGTGCTAGCGACACGCTTTCTAACACTGAAGCTTTCTTT. It codes for CSASDTLSNTEAFF.

A few counts support this clonotype. The chain carries TRBV2 and TRBJ2-5; D perhaps matches TRBD2 (5 bases). Trimming shortened V by 7 bases and J by 4 bases, and 10 bases separated the two germline ends. Germline V gene data show CDR1 as SNHLY and CDR2 as FYNNEI. CDR3 size: 12 residues. CDR3 loop: CASTRLAETQYF. The CDR3 DNA reads as TGTGCCAGCACTCGGCTAGCAGAGACCCAGTACTTC.

This clonotype occurred many times. The chain couples TRBV5-6 to TRBJ2-1, with 9 bases aligning to TRBD2. Germline trimming cut 2 bases from V and 6 bases from J; bases unmatched to any gene: 3. The CDR3 is made up of 14 amino acids. The germline gives CDR1 SGHDT, CDR2 YYEEEE. Here the CDR3 DNA reads TGTGCCAGCAGCTTACGACTAGCGGCCAATGAGCAGTTCTTC. Protein product: CASSLRLAANEQFF.

This clonotype was detected ten times or more. The chain joins TRBV7-9 to TRBJ2-2; possibly TRBD1 for D (6 bases). The germline V and J ends were trimmed by 3 bases and 6 bases, with 14 bases remaining between them. Per the germline V gene, CDR1 is SEHNR and CDR2 is FQNEAQ (reference sequence). The CDR3 is made up of 15 amino acids. The CDR3 DNA reads as TGTGCCAGCAGCTTCACAGGGAGAGGGGCCGGGGAGCTGTTTTTT. Residues: CASSFTGRGAGELFF.

The DNA of the CDR3 is TGTGCCAGCAGCTTAGCAGGGACGAGCTCTGGAAACACCTTC. Its translation is CASSLAGTSSGNTF. The rearrangement joins TRBV7-6 to TRBJ1-2; D might be TRBD1 (5 bases). The CDR3 has 14 residues. CDR1 and CDR2 (germline): SGHVS, FNYEAQ. Between the trimmed V and J ends, which lost 0 bases and 12 bases, there was a span of 17 bases.

This clonotype was seen at least ten times. This chain joins TRBV6-5 and TRBJ2-5; TRBD1 might be the D (5 bases). Trimming took off 6 bases at V and 5 bases at J, with 16 bases between the two ends. Germline-derived CDR1 and CDR2 are MNHEY and SVGAGI. The CDR3 has 14 residues. As DNA, the CDR3 is TGTGCCAGCAGCTCCACAAGGGGTAGGGAGACCCAGTACTTC. Its protein product is CASSSTRGRETQYF.

This clonotype has just a few counts. The genes are TRBV10-3 and TRBJ2-7, with 13 bases fitting TRBD2. J gave up 6 bases and V 3 bases, and 5 bases lay outside the gene matches. CDR1 and CDR2 from the germline V gene are ENHRY and SYGVKD. This CDR3 contains 15 residues. The CDR3 here is CAISDWTSGGGEQYF. The DNA for the CDR3 is TGTGCCATCAGTGACTGGACTAGCGGGGGTGGCGAGCAGTACTTC.

This clonotype occurred many times. The chain couples TRBV6-1 to TRBJ2-7; no definite D call. The V gene's germline CDR1 is MNHNS and CDR2 SASEGT. The CDR3 extends over 13 amino acids. V was shortened by 5 bases and J by 2 bases, with 10 bases between the two germline ends. Here the CDR3 reads CASSTGPPYEQYF. The CDR3 region has the DNA TGTGCCAGCAGTACCGGACCTCCCTACGAGCAGTACTTC.

The V and J genes are TRBV7-8 and TRBJ1-6; D is unresolved. The V gene lost 2 bases and the J gene lost 7 bases, with 9 bases spanning the gap. The CDR3 is 14 residues long. Per the germline V gene, CDR1 is SGHVS and CDR2 is FQNEAQ. The CDR3 bases are TGTGCCAGCAGCTTATCAGGCAGAAATTCACCCCTCCACTTT. Translated: CASSLSGRNSPLHF.

This clonotype was found a few times. Possible read error: a much larger clone is one base away. This CDR3 reads CASSLGDASYNEQFF. As DNA, the CDR3 is TGTGCCAGCAGCTTGGGGGACGCTTCCTACAATGAGCAGTTCTTC. The chain is built from TRBV11-1 and TRBJ2-1; D could derive from TRBD1 or TRBD2 (5 bases each). The V end lost 3 bases, the J end lost 1 base, and 10 bases lay between the germline ends. From germline, CDR1 is SGHAT and CDR2 FQDESV (reference sequence). The CDR3 consists of 15 residues.

There are many counts of this clonotype. The rearrangement uses TRBV9 and TRBJ1-2; D possibly corresponds to TRBD1 (6 bases). Germline-derived CDR1 and CDR2 are SGDLS and YYNGEE. The CDR3 runs 14 residues. V gave up 3 bases and J gave up 8 bases, with 17 bases separating them. CDR3 DNA sequence: TGTGCCAGCAGCGCCACCAGGGGAAGCTGGGGCTACACCTTC. As protein: CASSATRGSWGYTF.

The chain uses TRBV9 and TRBJ2-1; TRBD2 is a possible D gene (6 bases). Germline V lookup: CDR1 SGDLS, CDR2 YYNGEE. V lost 0 bases to trimming and J lost 3 bases, with 10 bases between them. This CDR3 has 15 residues. CDR3: CASSVVTGVYNEQFF. The DNA of the CDR3 is TGTGCCAGCAGCGTAGTAACGGGGGTCTACAATGAGCAGTTCTTC.

Ten or more counts support this clonotype. V is TRBV19 and J is TRBJ2-1; D possibly corresponds to TRBD1 (5 bases). This CDR3 has 15 residues. CDR1 and CDR2 from the germline V gene are LNHDA and SQIVND (reference sequence). The V end was cut by 5 bases, the J end by 3 bases, with 14 bases between. CDR3 in DNA: TGTGCCAGTAGTCTGGGGCCAGCGAGCTACAATGAGCAGTTCTTC. Translation: CASSLGPASYNEQFF.

The chain carries TRBV10-3 and TRBJ2-1; TRBD2 matches at 10 bases. Germline CDR1 ENHRY, CDR2 SYGVKD. V shed 2 bases and J 6 bases; nucleotides not matched to a gene: 7. This CDR3 is 16 amino acids long. The CDR3 DNA sequence: TGTGCCATCAGTGAGCAATCTAGCGGGGGTTCCAATGAGCAGTTCTTC. This translates into CAISEQSSGGSNEQFF.

This clonotype was counted at least ten times. V gene TRBV4-3 combines with J gene TRBJ1-4; no definite D call. V was cut by 0 bases and J by 8 bases, with 10 bases left in between. This CDR3 contains 14 residues. Germline V CDR1 and CDR2: LGHNA, YSLEER. This CDR3 is CASSQDYAPEKLFF. The CDR3 coding sequence is TGCGCCAGCAGCCAAGATTATGCTCCCGAAAAACTGTTTTTT.

This clonotype occurred many times. The J gene is TRBJ1-5, the V gene TRBV15, with D perhaps TRBD1 (5 bases). Germline CDR1 reads LNHNV; CDR2 reads YYDKDF (reference sequence). Trimming left V 6 bases short and J 5 bases short, with 20 bases between. The CDR3 consists of 16 residues. CDR3 region: CATSPAGVPKDQPQHF. As DNA, the CDR3 is TGTGCCACCAGTCCCGCGGGGGTGCCCAAGGATCAGCCCCAGCATTTT. Using reference TRBV15 and TRBJ1-5 for the parts outside the CDR3, the full variable domain is DAMVIQNPRYQVTQFGKPVTLSCSQTLNHNVMYWYQQKSSQAPKLLFHYYDKDFNNEADTPDNFQSRRPNTSFCFLDIRSPGLGDTAMYLCATSPAGVPKDQPQHFGDGTRLSIL.

This clonotype was counted many times. The chain has TRBV14 and TRBJ1-4; 9 bases are shared with TRBD1. V lost 4 bases and J lost 7; bases outside the gene matches: 7. Germline V gene lookup returns CDR1 SGHDN and CDR2 FVKESK. The CDR3 loop spans 15 amino acids. The CDR3 DNA follows: TGTGCCAGCAGCCGCATCAGACAGGGGGGTGAAAAACTGTTTTTT. This gives the protein CASSRIRQGGEKLFF.

This rearrangement joins TRBV2 to TRBJ1-2; possibly TRBD1 for D (5 bases). Germline lookup yields CDR1 SNHLY and CDR2 FYNNEI. V was trimmed by 4 bases and J by 4 bases, leaving 13 bases between them. CDR3 length: 14 residues. CDR3 sequence: CASSARDGTYGYTF. For the CDR3, the DNA is TGTGCCAGCAGTGCTCGAGACGGGACCTATGGCTACACCTTC.

The V call is TRBV10-3, the J call TRBJ1-1; perhaps TRBD1 as D (6 bases). The V end was cut by 5 bases, the J end by 1 base, with 23 bases between. This CDR3 contains 18 residues. Germline assignment: CDR1 ENHRY and CDR2 SYGVKD. The CDR3 loop reads CAISSTGQILRWNTEAFF. In DNA, the CDR3 is TGTGCCATCAGTTCGACCGGACAGATCTTAAGGTGGAACACTGAAGCTTTCTTT.

This clonotype has a count of ten or more. The chain couples TRBV11-2 to TRBJ2-1; the match to TRBD2 covers 15 bases. Per the germline V gene, CDR1 is SGHAT and CDR2 is FQNNGV. The CDR3 is 16 residues long. With V trimmed by 3 bases and J by 9 bases, 6 bases remained unmatched. CDR3 in DNA: TGTGCCAGCAGCTTTGGACTAGCGGGGGGGCACAGTGAGCAGTTCTTC. Protein sequence: CASSFGLAGGHSEQFF.

CDR3 DNA sequence: TGTGCCAGTAGTATACAACTCGGGGAGCTGTTTTTT. It yields the protein CASSIQLGELFF. This chain uses TRBV19 with TRBJ2-2; D remains ambiguous. This CDR3 spans 12 amino acids. The V gene's germline CDR1 is LNHDA and CDR2 SQIVND (reference sequence). V gave up 2 bases and J gave up 7 bases, with 5 bases separating them.

The V call is TRBV6-4, the J call TRBJ2-3, with 16 bases matching TRBD2. V was pared by 6 bases and J by 3 bases, with 6 bases of the junction left unmatched. CDR1 is MRHNA, CDR2 SNTAGT, per germline. The CDR3 contains 17 residues. The CDR3 loop reads CASRDGTSGGATDTQYF. The CDR3, as DNA: TGTGCCAGCAGAGACGGGACTAGCGGGGGGGCGACAGATACGCAGTATTTT.

This clonotype was observed many times. The V call is TRBV6-1, the J call TRBJ1-5; TRBD1 aligns across 7 bases. J gave up 3 bases and V 6 bases, and 8 bases lay outside the gene matches. The CDR3 covers 15 residues. Germline CDR1 is MNHNS and CDR2 is SASEGT. The CDR3 reads CASRETGQPNQPQHF. Here the CDR3 DNA reads TGTGCCAGCAGAGAAACGGGACAGCCCAATCAGCCCCAGCATTTT.

Comments on this clonotype: This may stem from a read error, because a much larger clone lies one nucleotide away. This likely comes from a read error, as the CDR3 has no conserved phenylalanine or tryptophan at its end. The chain combines TRBV28 with TRBJ1-5; TRBD1 agrees at 9 bases. The germline CDR1 and CDR2 sequences are MDHEN and SYDVKM. Germline trimming cut 7 bases from V and 5 bases from J; bases unmatched to any gene: 6. This CDR3 is 14 amino acids long. The CDR3 sequence is CASIGQGSHQPQHY. CDR3 DNA sequence: TGTGCCAGCATAGGACAGGGGAGCCATCAGCCCCAGCATTAT.

Only a few counts were recorded for this clonotype. The rearrangement uses TRBV20-1 and TRBJ1-1; D is unclear. Deletions cut 0 bases from V and 1 base from J, with 3 bases between. This CDR3 region has 12 residues. Germline V gene data show CDR1 as DFQATT and CDR2 as SNEGSKA (reference sequence). Here the CDR3 reads CSARDTNTEAFF. CDR3 in DNA: TGCAGTGCTAGAGATACGAACACTGAAGCTTTCTTT.